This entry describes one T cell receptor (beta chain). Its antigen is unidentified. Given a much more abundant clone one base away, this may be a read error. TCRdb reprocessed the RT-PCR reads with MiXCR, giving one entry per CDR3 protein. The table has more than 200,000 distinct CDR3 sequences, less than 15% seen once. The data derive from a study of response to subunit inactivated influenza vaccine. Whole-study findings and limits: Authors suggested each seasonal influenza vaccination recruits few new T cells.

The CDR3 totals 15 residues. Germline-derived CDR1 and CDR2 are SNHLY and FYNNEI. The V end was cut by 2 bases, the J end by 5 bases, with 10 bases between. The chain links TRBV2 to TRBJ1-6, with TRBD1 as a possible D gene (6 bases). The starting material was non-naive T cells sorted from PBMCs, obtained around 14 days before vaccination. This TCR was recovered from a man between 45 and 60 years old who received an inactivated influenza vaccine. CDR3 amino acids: CASSERGENNSPLHF. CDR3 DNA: TGTGCCAGCAGTGAAAGGGGGGAAAATAATTCACCCCTCCACTTT.